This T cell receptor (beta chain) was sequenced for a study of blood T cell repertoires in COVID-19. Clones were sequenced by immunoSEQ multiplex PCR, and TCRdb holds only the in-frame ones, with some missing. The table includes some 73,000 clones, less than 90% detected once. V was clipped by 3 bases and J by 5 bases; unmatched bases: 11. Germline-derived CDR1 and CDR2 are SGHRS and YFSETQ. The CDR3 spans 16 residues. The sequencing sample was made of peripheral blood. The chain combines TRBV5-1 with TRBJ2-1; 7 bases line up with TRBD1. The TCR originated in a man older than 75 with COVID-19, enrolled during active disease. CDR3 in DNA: TGCGCCAGCAGCTCACTTGGCAGGGGGTCCCACAATGAGCAGTTCTTC. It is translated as CASSSLGRGSHNEQFF.